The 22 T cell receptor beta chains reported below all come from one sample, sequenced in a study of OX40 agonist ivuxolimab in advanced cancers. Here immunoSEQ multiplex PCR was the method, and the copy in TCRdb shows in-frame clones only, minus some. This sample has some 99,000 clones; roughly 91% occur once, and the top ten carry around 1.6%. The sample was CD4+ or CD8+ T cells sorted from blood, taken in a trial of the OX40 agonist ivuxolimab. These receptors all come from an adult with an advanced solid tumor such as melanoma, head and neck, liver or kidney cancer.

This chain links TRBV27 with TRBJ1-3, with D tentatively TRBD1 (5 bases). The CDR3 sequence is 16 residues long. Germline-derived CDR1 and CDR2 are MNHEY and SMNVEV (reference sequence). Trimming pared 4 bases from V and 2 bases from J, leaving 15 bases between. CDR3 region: CASSSISSRAGNTIYF. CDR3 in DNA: TGTGCCAGCAGTTCCATCTCGAGCAGGGCTGGAAACACCATATATTTT.

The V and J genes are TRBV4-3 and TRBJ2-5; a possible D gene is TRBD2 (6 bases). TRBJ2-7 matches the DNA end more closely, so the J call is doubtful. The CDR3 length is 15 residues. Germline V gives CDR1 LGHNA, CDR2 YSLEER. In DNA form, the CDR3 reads TGCGCCAGCAGCCAAGACCCAGCGGAGGGGTACGAGCAGTACTTC. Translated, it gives CASSQDPAEGYEQYF.

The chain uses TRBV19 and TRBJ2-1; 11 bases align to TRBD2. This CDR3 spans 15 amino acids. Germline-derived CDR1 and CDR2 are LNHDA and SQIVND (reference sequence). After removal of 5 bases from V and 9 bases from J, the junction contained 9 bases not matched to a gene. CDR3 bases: TGTGCCAGTAGTGTGATAGCGGGAGGGCCAGGTGAGCAGTTCTTC. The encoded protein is CASSVIAGGPGEQFF.

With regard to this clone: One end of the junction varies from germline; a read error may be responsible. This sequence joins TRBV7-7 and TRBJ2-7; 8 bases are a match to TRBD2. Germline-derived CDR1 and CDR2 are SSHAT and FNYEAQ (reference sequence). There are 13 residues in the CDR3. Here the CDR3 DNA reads TGTGCTAGCAGCCCTGGGACTAGTAACGAGCAGTACTTC. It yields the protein CASSPGTSNEQYF.

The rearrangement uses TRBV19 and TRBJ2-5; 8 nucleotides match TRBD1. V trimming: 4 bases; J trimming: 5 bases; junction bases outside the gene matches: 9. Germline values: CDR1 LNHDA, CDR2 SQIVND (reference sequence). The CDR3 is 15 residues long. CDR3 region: CASSTRTGSLETQYF. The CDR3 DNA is TGTGCCAGTAGTACCCGGACAGGGAGTTTGGAGACCCAGTACTTC.

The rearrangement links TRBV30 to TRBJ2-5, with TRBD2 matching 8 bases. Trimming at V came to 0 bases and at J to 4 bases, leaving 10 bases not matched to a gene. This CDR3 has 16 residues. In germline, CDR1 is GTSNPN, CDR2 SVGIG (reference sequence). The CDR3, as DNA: TGTGCCTGGAGTGTGCCGACTACGGGAGGGTTAGAGACCCAGTACTTC. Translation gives CAWSVPTTGGLETQYF.

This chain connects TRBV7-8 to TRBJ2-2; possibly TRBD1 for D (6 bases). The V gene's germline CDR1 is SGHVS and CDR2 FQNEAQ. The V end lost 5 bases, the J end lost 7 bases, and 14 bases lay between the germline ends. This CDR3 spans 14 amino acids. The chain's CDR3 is CASSRYREIGELFF. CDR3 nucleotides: TGTGCCAGCAGCCGATACAGGGAGATCGGGGAGCTGTTTTTT.

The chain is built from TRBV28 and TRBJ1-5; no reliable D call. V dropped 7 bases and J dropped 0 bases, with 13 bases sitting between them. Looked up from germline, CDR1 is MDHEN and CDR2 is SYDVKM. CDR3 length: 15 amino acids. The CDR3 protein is CASKKPTNSNQPQHF. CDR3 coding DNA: TGTGCCAGCAAAAAACCAACAAATAGCAATCAGCCCCAGCATTTT. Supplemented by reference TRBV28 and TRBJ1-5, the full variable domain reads DVKVTQSSRYLVKRTGEKVFLECVQDMDHENMFWYRQDPGLGLRLIYFSYDVKMKEKGDIPEGYSVSREKKERFSLILESASTNQTSMYLCASKKPTNSNQPQHFGDGTRLSIL.

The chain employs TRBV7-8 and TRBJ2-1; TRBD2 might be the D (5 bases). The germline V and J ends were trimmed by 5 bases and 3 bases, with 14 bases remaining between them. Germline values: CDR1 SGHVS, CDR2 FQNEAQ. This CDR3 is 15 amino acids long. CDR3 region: CASSARGFRYNEQFF. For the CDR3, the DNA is TGTGCCAGCAGCGCGCGAGGGTTCCGCTACAATGAGCAGTTCTTC.

The CDR3 DNA follows: TGTGCCAGCAGCTTAGAGAGGGGGGTAGAGACCCAGTACTTC. Amino acids: CASSLERGVETQYF. The rearrangement joins TRBV11-2 to TRBJ2-5; D might be TRBD1 or TRBD2, each matching 6 bases. V was pared by 0 bases and J by 4 bases, with 9 bases between. Germline V gene sequence: CDR1 SGHAT, CDR2 FQNNGV. The CDR3 runs 14 residues.

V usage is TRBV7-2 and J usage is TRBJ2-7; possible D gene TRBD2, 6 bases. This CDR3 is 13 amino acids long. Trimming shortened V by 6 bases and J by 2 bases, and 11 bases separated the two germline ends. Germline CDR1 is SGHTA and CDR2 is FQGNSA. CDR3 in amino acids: CASRGDWAYEQYF. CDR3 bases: TGTGCCAGCAGGGGGGACTGGGCCTACGAGCAGTACTTC.

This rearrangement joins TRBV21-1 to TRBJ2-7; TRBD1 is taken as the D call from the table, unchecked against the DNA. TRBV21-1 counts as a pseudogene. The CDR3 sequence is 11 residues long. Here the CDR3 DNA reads TGTGCCAGCAGCGGGCCGGCGGAGCAGTACTTC. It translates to CASSGPAEQYF.

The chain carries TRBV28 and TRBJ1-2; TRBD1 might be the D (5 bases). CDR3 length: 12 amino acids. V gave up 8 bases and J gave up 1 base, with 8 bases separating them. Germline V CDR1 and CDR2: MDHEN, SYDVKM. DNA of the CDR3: TGTGCCAGCGAAGGGGATAACTATGGCTACACCTTC. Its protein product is CASEGDNYGYTF.

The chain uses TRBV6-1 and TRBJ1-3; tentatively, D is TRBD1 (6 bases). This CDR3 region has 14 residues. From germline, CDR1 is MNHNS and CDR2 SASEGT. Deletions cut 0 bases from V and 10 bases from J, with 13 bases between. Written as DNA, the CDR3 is TGTGCCAGCAGTGAAGCTCAGGGGCATTTGACCATATATTTT. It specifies CASSEAQGHLTIYF.

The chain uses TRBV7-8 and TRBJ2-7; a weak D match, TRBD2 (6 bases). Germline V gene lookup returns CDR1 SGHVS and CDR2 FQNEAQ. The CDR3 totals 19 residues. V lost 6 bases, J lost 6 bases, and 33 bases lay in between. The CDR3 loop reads CASSELYSGRLNRRTEQYF. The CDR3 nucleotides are TGTGCCAGCAGTGAATTATACTCGGGGAGGCTCAACAGGCGAACCGAGCAGTACTTC. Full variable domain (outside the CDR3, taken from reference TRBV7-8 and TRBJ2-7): GAGVSQSPRYKVAKRGQDVALRCDPISGHVSLFWYQQALGQGPEFLTYFQNEAQLDKSGLPSDRFFAERPEGSVSTLKIQRTQQEDSAVYLCASSELYSGRLNRRTEQYFGPGTRLTVT.

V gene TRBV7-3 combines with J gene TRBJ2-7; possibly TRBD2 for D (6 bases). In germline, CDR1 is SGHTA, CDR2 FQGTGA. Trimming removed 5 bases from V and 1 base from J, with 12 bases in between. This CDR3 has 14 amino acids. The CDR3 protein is CASSGGTSSYEQYF. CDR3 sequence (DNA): TGTGCCAGCAGCGGAGGGACTTCTTCCTACGAGCAGTACTTC. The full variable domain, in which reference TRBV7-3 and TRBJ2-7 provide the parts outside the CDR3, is GAGVSQTPSNKVTEKGKYVELRCDPISGHTALYWYRQSLGQGPEFLIYFQGTGAADDSGLPNDRFFAVRPEGSVSTLKIQRTERGDSAVYLCASSGGTSSYEQYFGPGTRLTVT.

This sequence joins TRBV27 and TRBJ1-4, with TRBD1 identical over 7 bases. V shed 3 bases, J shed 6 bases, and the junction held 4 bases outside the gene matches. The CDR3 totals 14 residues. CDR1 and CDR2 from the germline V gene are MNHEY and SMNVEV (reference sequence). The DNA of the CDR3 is TGTGCCAGCAGTTTTGACAGGGTAGATGAAAAACTGTTTTTT. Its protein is CASSFDRVDEKLFF.

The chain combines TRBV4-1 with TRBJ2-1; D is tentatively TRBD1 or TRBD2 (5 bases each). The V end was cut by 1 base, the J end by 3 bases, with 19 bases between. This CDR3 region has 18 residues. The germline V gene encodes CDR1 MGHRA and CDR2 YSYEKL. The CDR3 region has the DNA TGCGCCAGCAGCCAAGGAGGGGCCCGGGGCTCTCGCTACAATGAGCAGTTCTTC. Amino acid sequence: CASSQGGARGSRYNEQFF.

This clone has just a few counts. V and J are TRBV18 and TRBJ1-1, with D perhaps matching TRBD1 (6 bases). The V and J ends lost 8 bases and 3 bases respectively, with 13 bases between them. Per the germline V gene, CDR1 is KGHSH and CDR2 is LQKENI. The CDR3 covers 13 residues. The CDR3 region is CASTQGQYTEAFF. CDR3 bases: TGTGCCAGCACCCAAGGACAGTACACTGAAGCTTTCTTT.

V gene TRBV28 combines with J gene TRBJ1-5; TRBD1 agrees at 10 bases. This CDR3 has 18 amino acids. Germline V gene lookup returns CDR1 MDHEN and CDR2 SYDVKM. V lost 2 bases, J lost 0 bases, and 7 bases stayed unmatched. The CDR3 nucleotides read TGTGCCAGCAGTTTAAGGACAGGGGGGCCATATAGCAATCAGCCCCAGCATTTT. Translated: CASSLRTGGPYSNQPQHF.

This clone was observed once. The CDR3 nucleotides are TGTGCCAGCAGTCCCGACAGGGGCTATAATTCACCCCTCCACTTT. This gives the protein CASSPDRGYNSPLHF. The chain recombines TRBV25-1 with TRBJ1-6; 8 nucleotides match TRBD1. V lost 5 bases and J lost 3; bases outside the gene matches: 3. CDR3 size: 15 residues. From germline, CDR1 is MGHDK and CDR2 SYGVNS.

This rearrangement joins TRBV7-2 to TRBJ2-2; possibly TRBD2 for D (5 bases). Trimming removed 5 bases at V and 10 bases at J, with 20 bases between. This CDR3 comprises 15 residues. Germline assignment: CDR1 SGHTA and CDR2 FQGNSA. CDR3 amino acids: CASSLQAGYREELFF. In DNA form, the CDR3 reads TGTGCCAGCAGCCTCCAAGCCGGTTACCGGGAGGAGCTGTTTTTT.